What follows are 21 T cell receptor beta chains derived from one specimen sequenced in a study of control samples from healthy donors and cancer patients. Assay: immunoSEQ multiplex PCR; the TCRdb copy retains only in-frame clones and omits some. The sample holds about 410,000 clones, 90% seen once. The specimen sequenced was PBMCs. The source is a man aged 40-55 years with head and neck cancer.

The J gene is TRBJ2-5, the V gene TRBV7-2; a possible D gene is TRBD1 (5 bases). Trimming removed 2 bases at V and 2 bases at J, with 9 bases between. The CDR3 covers 14 residues. CDR1 and CDR2 (germline): SGHTA, FQGNSA. The CDR3 nucleotides read TGTGCCAGCAGCTTACGCAGGGCACAAGAGACCCAGTACTTC. Its protein product is CASSLRRAQETQYF.

This rearrangement joins TRBV4-2 to TRBJ1-5, with TRBD1 matching 7 bases. The CDR3 runs to 17 residues. The V segment lost 0 bases and the J segment 0 bases; nucleotides outside the gene matches: 5. The germline gives CDR1 LGHNA, CDR2 YNFKEQ. The CDR3 sequence is CASSQEQGQPSNQPQHF. The DNA of the CDR3 is TGTGCCAGCAGCCAAGAACAGGGACAGCCTAGCAATCAGCCCCAGCATTTT.

The chain's CDR3 is CASSTNRGRRTGELFF. In DNA, the CDR3 is TGTGCCAGCAGCACAAACAGGGGGCGAAGGACCGGGGAGCTGTTTTTT. The chain joins TRBV5-6 to TRBJ2-2; TRBD1 matches 9 bases. The CDR3 sequence is 16 residues long. The V gene's germline CDR1 is SGHDT and CDR2 YYEEEE. Trimming cost V 4 bases and J 5 bases; bases outside gene matches: 9.

This sequence joins TRBV5-1 and TRBJ2-5; D may match TRBD1 or TRBD2 (5 bases each). Trimming took off 8 bases at V and 2 bases at J, with 16 bases between the two ends. This CDR3 has 14 amino acids. The germline V gene encodes CDR1 SGHRS and CDR2 YFSETQ. CDR3 sequence: CASEFSGPQETQYF. Here the CDR3 DNA reads TGCGCCAGTGAATTTTCGGGACCGCAAGAGACCCAGTACTTC.

For this clone: This sample includes further DNA sequences coding for the same CDR3. This chain uses TRBV5-1 with TRBJ2-3; tentatively, D is TRBD2 (7 bases). The CDR3 has 15 residues. V was pared by 4 bases and J by 1 base, with 13 bases between. Germline V gene sequence: CDR1 SGHRS, CDR2 YFSETQ. The CDR3 DNA is TGCGCCAGCAGCCCTCAAGGGGGGGGCACAGATACGCAGTATTTT. Translation gives CASSPQGGGTDTQYF.

This chain connects TRBV6-6 to TRBJ1-1, with a tentative D call TRBD1 (5 bases). The germline gives CDR1 MNHNY, CDR2 SVGAGI (reference sequence). Trimming left V 7 bases short and J 5 bases short, with 14 bases between. The CDR3 consists of 13 residues. The CDR3 sequence is CASTQSRETEAFF. In nucleotides, the CDR3 is TGTGCCAGCACTCAAAGCAGGGAAACTGAAGCTTTCTTT.

V gene TRBV14 combines with J gene TRBJ2-7; D may be TRBD2 (7 bases). V was clipped by 2 bases and J by 6 bases, with 11 bases between them. The germline V gene encodes CDR1 SGHDN and CDR2 FVKESK. This CDR3 comprises 13 residues. The CDR3, as DNA: TGTGCCAGCAGCCAAAGGGGGGGGTCCGAGCAGTACTTC. The encoded protein is CASSQRGGSEQYF.

This rearrangement joins TRBV7-8 to TRBJ2-7, with 8 positions matching TRBD1. CDR1 and CDR2 (germline): SGHVS, FQNEAQ. The CDR3 extends over 15 amino acids. Trimming took 4 bases from V and 0 from J; bases not matched to a gene: 5. The CDR3 DNA reads as TGTGCCAGCAGCTCGTGGACAGGGAGCTCCTACGAGCAGTACTTC. It specifies CASSSWTGSSYEQYF.

The chain joins TRBV11-3 to TRBJ2-3; no clear D gene. Germline lookup yields CDR1 SGHNT and CDR2 YENEEA. This CDR3 comprises 14 residues. V shed 0 bases and J shed 3 bases, with 7 bases lying between them. The CDR3 bases are TGTGCCAGCAGCTTAGATCTGTCTACAGATACGCAGTATTTT. This codes for CASSLDLSTDTQYF.

A single count supports this clone. The chain carries TRBV10-3 and TRBJ1-2, with unresolved D. CDR3 size: 16 residues. Trimming took off 4 bases at V and 6 bases at J, with 21 bases between the two ends. Looked up from germline, CDR1 is ENHRY and CDR2 is SYGVKD. In DNA form, the CDR3 reads TGTGCCATCAGTGCGAACAACGTAATTTCGTCAGATGGCTACACCTTC. Amino acid sequence: CAISANNVISSDGYTF.

The chain recombines TRBV12-3 or TRBV12-4 with TRBJ1-5; D ambiguous. CDR3 size: 12 residues. Trimming shortened V by 3 bases and J by 7 bases, and 7 bases separated the two germline ends. The chain's CDR3 is CASSLSVQPQHF. The CDR3 DNA is TGTGCCAGCAGTTTGTCGGTACAGCCCCAGCATTTT.

This sequence joins TRBV9 and TRBJ2-1; 11 nucleotides match TRBD2. J was trimmed by 6 bases and V by 3 bases; bases with no gene match: 5. This CDR3 region has 15 residues. Germline V lookup: CDR1 SGDLS, CDR2 YYNGEE. The CDR3 DNA is TGTGCCAGCAGCGCTAGCGGGGGGTTACCCAATGAGCAGTTCTTC. Translated: CASSASGGLPNEQFF.

This chain links TRBV28 with TRBJ2-6, with a tentative D call TRBD2 (6 bases). The V gene lost 2 bases and the J gene lost 1 base, with 12 bases spanning the gap. This CDR3 has 17 amino acids. Germline V gene sequence: CDR1 MDHEN, CDR2 SYDVKM. CDR3 protein: CASSLQGGVSGANVLTF. The CDR3, as DNA: TGTGCCAGCAGTTTACAGGGAGGAGTGTCTGGGGCCAACGTCCTGACTTTC. Filled out from reference TRBV28 and TRBJ2-6, the complete variable domain reads DVKVTQSSRYLVKRTGEKVFLECVQDMDHENMFWYRQDPGLGLRLIYFSYDVKMKEKGDIPEGYSVSREKKERFSLILESASTNQTSMYLCASSLQGGVSGANVLTFGAGSRLTVL.

The chain uses TRBV10-3 and TRBJ1-1; no firm D call. Trimming pared 7 bases from V and 0 bases from J, leaving 9 bases between. Germline V gene lookup returns CDR1 ENHRY and CDR2 SYGVKD. The CDR3 runs 13 residues. As DNA, the CDR3 is TGTGCCATCAATAAGGGCATGAACACTGAAGCTTTCTTT. Protein sequence: CAINKGMNTEAFF.

The CDR3 loop is CASSKRDLFWFAGETQYF. CDR3 nucleotide sequence: TGTGCCAGCAGCAAAAGGGACTTATTCTGGTTTGCGGGTGAGACCCAGTACTTC. The rearrangement links TRBV21-1 to TRBJ2-5; TRBD2, the table's D call, lacks a check against the DNA. TRBV21-1 is a listed pseudogene. This CDR3 comprises 18 residues.

This chain links TRBV29-1 with TRBJ2-6; D is ambiguous. The CDR3 is 13 amino acids. Trimming cost V 6 bases and J 0 bases, with 6 bases left between them. CDR1 is SQVTM and CDR2 is ANQGSEA in the germline V gene. CDR3 DNA: TGCAGCGTGAAGAGCTCTGGGGCCAACGTCCTGACTTTC. It codes for CSVKSSGANVLTF. The whole variable domain, remainder taken from reference TRBV29-1 and TRBJ2-6, is SAVISQKPSRDICQRGTSLTIQCQVDSQVTMMFWYRQQPGQSLTLIATANQGSEATYESGFVIDKFPISRPNLTFSTLTVSNMSPEDSSIYLCSVKSSGANVLTFGAGSRLTVL.

The CDR3 region has the DNA TGTGCCAGCGGGGGCAGGGGGCTACTCGACTATGGCTACACCTTC. It translates to CASGGRGLLDYGYTF. The rearrangement links TRBV7-2 to TRBJ1-2; TRBD1 matches at 8 bases. V shed 8 bases, J shed 3 bases, and the junction held 11 bases outside the gene matches. The CDR3 is 15 residues long. From germline, CDR1 is SGHTA and CDR2 FQGNSA.

V gene TRBV6-1 combines with J gene TRBJ2-5, with D maybe TRBD1 (6 bases). Deletions cut 0 bases from V and 5 bases from J, with 13 bases between. The CDR3 is 15 residues long. Germline V CDR1 and CDR2: MNHNS, SASEGT. The DNA for the CDR3 is TGTGCCAGCAGTGAAGCTGGGGTAAGGGGGGAGACCCAGTACTTC. Amino acids: CASSEAGVRGETQYF.

The J gene is TRBJ1-2, the V gene TRBV7-2, with 8 bases fitting TRBD1. The CDR3 runs 17 residues. Germline trimming cut 1 base from V and 3 bases from J; bases unmatched to any gene: 10. Germline V CDR1 and CDR2: SGHTA, FQGNSA. Here the CDR3 DNA reads TGTGCCAGCAGCTTAGTCGGGGGACAGGACCCCGACTATGGCTACACCTTC. It encodes CASSLVGGQDPDYGYTF.

The chain carries TRBV3-1 (or the pseudogene TRBV3-2) and TRBJ1-4; no clear D gene. The germline V gene encodes CDR1 LGHDT and CDR2 YNNKEL (reference sequence). Trimming took 4 bases from V and 5 from J, leaving 11 bases between them. CDR3 length equals 14 residues. The CDR3 DNA reads TGTGCCAGCAGCCTCAGAGGGTCAAATGAAAAACTGTTTTTT. Encoded protein: CASSLRGSNEKLFF.

The chain couples TRBV30 to TRBJ1-5; the D is unclear. This CDR3 has 13 residues. The V end lost 1 base, the J end lost 4 bases, and 8 bases lay between the germline ends. Germline-derived CDR1 and CDR2 are GTSNPN and SVGIG (reference sequence). This chain's CDR3 is CAWSGGDNQPQHF. The DNA for the CDR3 is TGTGCCTGGAGTGGCGGGGATAATCAGCCCCAGCATTTT.